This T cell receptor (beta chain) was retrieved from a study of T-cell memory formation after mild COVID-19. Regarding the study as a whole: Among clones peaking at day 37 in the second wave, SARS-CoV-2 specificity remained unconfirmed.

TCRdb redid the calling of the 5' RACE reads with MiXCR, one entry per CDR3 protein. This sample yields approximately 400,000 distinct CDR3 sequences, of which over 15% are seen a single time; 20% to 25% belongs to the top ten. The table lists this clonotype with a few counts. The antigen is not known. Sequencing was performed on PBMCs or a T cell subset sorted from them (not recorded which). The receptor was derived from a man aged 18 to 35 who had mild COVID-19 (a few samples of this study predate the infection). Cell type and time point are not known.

The CDR3: CASSPSGGLSYEQYF. CDR3 coding DNA: TGTGCCAGCAGCCCTAGCGGGGGGCTCTCCTACGAGCAGTACTTC. The chain combines TRBV7-2 with TRBJ2-7, with TRBD2 matching 11 bases. Trimming at V came to 5 bases and at J to 0 bases, leaving 3 bases not matched to a gene. Germline loops: CDR1 SGHTA, CDR2 FQGNSA. CDR3 size: 15 residues.